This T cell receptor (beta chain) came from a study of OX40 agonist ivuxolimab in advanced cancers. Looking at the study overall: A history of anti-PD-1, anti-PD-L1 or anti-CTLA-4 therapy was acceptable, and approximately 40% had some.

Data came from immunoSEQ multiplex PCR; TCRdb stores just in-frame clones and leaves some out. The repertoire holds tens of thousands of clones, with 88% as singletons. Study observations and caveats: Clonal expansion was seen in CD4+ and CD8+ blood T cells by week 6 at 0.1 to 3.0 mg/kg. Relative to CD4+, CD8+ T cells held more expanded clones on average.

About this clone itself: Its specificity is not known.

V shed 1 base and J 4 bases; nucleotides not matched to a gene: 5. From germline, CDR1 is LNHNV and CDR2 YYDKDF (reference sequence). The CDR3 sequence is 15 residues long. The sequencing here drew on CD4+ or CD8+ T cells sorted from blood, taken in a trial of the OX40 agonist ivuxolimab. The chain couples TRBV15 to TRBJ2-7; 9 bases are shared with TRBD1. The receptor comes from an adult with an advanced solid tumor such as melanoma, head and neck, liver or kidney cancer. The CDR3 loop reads CATSRAGTGTYEQYF. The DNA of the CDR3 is TGTGCCACCAGCAGAGCCGGGACAGGGACATACGAGCAGTACTTC.